At least ten counts were recorded for the clone carrying this T cell receptor (beta chain). TCRdb redid the calling of the 5' RACE reads with MiXCR, one entry per CDR3 protein. The sample includes some 47,000 distinct CDR3 sequences, approximately 7% seen only once; the top ten take 2.9%. The CDR3 consists of 14 residues. The V end was cut by 5 bases, the J end by 8 bases, with 16 bases between. The germline CDR1 and CDR2 sequences are SGHAT and FQNNGV. Indicated time point: sample taken at primary tumor resection. Unsorted whole RNA samples from tumor, nontumor lung or frozen PBMC were sequenced. The record originates from a study of spatial heterogeneity in lung cancer.

The TCR was taken from a female donor with early-stage non-small cell lung cancer. Material: PBMCs, obtained at surgery. The V gene is TRBV11-2, the J gene TRBJ2-1; D perhaps matches TRBD2 (6 bases). CDR3 protein: CASSRLVLWDEQFF. The CDR3 DNA follows: TGTGCCAGCAGCCGACTAGTCCTTTGGGATGAGCAGTTCTTC.